This is a list of T cell receptor beta chains from one sample in a study of Ad26.COV2.S vaccination and SARS-CoV-2 variants. Assay used: immunoSEQ multiplex PCR; TCRdb lists only in-frame clones, some missing. The sample shows hundreds of thousands of clones, approximately 87% of them seen only once. Sequencing used peripheral blood, obtained in a trial of Ad26.COV2.S vaccine versus placebo. The receptors here all came from a person between 18 and 65 years old who received the Ad26.COV2.S COVID-19 vaccine or a placebo. Both conserved end residues are trimmed from each CDR3.

>TRBV5-1|13
ASSLRDTPTGELF
>TRBV30|11
AWSADRNTEAF
>TRBV7-2|12
ASSFPQGFYGYT
>TRBV5-1|14
ASRRLGTSGFYEQY
>TRBV7-3|11
ASSLSGGTEAF
>TRBV4-2|16
ASSQAGAGVEYSQPQH
>TRBV18|12
ASSQRELMDGYT
>TRBV2|12
ASSERDSNQPQH
>TRBV18|13
ASSPIRGFDETQY
>TRBV28|15
ASSLFFTAKYHTEAF
>TRBV5-4|14
ASSLGGLAVQETQY